This TCR beta chain came from a study of blood T cell repertoires in COVID-19. In the study overall: Acute and convalescent COVID-19 samples came from the United States, Italy and Spain. The analysed material was cDNA or gDNA that came from T cells, B-cell-depleted T cells, or PBMCs.

In the source study's methods: Quantification of nucleated cells was approximated via reference gene primer amplification. This table comes from immunoSEQ multiplex PCR, and its TCRdb copy is limited to in-frame clones, with some not included. The DNA was the basis for D and trimming; V, J and clone size are from that table. The sample includes about 280,000 clones, around 89% of them seen just once. Trimming removed 5 bases from V and 5 bases from J; junction bases left unmatched: 13. CDR1 and CDR2 (germline): SNHLY, FYNNEI. CDR3 length: 16 amino acids. The sequenced sample consisted of peripheral blood. This TCR came from a man aged 35 to 55 with acute or convalescent COVID-19. The V and J genes are TRBV2 and TRBJ1-1; 8 bases align to TRBD1. The CDR3 here is CASSLPRMTGETEAFF. The CDR3 bases are TGTGCCAGCAGTCTCCCCCGTATGACAGGGGAAACTGAAGCTTTCTTT. Together with reference TRBV2 and TRBJ1-1, the CDR3 gives the full variable domain: EPEVTQTPSHQVTQMGQEVILRCVPISNHLYFYWYRQILGQKVEFLVSFYNNEISEKSEIFDDQFSVERPDGSNFTLKIRSTKLEDSAMYFCASSLPRMTGETEAFFGQGTRLTVV.